What follows are 10 T cell receptor beta chains derived from one specimen sequenced in a study of shared clonotypes between healthy human individuals. Naive CD8 populations comprised CD45RO-negative cells positively selected for CCR7, excluding terminally differentiated effector memory CD45RA+ cells. The repertoire was sequenced with immunoSEQ multiplex PCR; TCRdb's copy has only in-frame clones and lacks some. The table includes hundreds of thousands of clones, 90% to 95% detected once. The sample was naive CD8+ T cells sorted from blood. The receptors originated from a man aged 25 to 45 in good health.

The chain uses TRBV9 and TRBJ2-2; TRBD1 is a possible D gene (6 bases). V lost 4 bases, J lost 8 bases, and 24 bases lay in between. The CDR3 sequence is 17 residues long. Germline V lookup: CDR1 SGDLS, CDR2 YYNGEE. Written as DNA, the CDR3 is TGTGCCAGCAGCCCAATGGGGCAGGGGTATGTAGGTGGGGAGCTGTTTTTT. Its protein product is CASSPMGQGYVGGELFF.

The DNA of the CDR3 is TGTGCCAGCAGCGGACAGGCCCAGGGCTACGAGCAGTACTTC. Translated: CASSGQAQGYEQYF. The chain carries TRBV6-6 and TRBJ2-7; 7 nucleotides match TRBD1. CDR1 MNHNY and CDR2 SVGAGI come from the germline V gene (reference sequence). The J segment lost 3 bases and the V segment lost 6 bases, leaving 8 bases of the junction unmatched. The CDR3 consists of 14 residues.

V gene TRBV4-1 combines with J gene TRBJ1-1, with D unclear. The V end was cut by 2 bases, the J end by 5 bases, with 9 bases between. Germline-derived CDR1 and CDR2 are MGHRA and YSYEKL. This CDR3 has 13 amino acids. The CDR3 reads CASSQTWKTEAFF. The DNA of the CDR3 is TGCGCCAGCAGCCAAACTTGGAAAACTGAAGCTTTCTTT.

V and J are TRBV29-1 and TRBJ1-1; 11 positions agree with TRBD1. This CDR3 region has 16 residues. The V and J ends lost 6 bases and 5 bases, in that order; junction bases with no gene match: 14. Germline V gene sequence: CDR1 SQVTM, CDR2 ANQGSEA. The CDR3 sequence: CSVGNLPGQGDTEAFF. The CDR3 DNA sequence: TGCAGCGTCGGAAATCTCCCGGGACAGGGGGATACTGAAGCTTTCTTT.

CDR3 region: CAWTRDRGLRASGNTIYF. CDR3 in DNA: TGTGCCTGGACGAGGGACAGGGGACTACGCGCCTCTGGAAACACCATATATTTT. This chain links TRBV30 with TRBJ1-3; TRBD1 agrees at 10 bases. The junction had 12 bases not matched to a gene; V was cut back by 4 bases and J by 0 bases. The CDR3 length is 18 residues. Germline values: CDR1 GTSNPN, CDR2 SVGIG (reference sequence).

The chain is built from TRBV15 and TRBJ1-1; D is undetermined. The germline V and J ends were trimmed by 0 bases and 0 bases, with 2 bases remaining between them. In germline, CDR1 is LNHNV, CDR2 YYDKDF (reference sequence). This CDR3 has 13 amino acids. CDR3 nucleotides: TGTGCCACCAGCAGAGAGATGAACACTGAAGCTTTCTTT. Translation: CATSREMNTEAFF. Full variable domain (remainder filled in from reference TRBV15 and TRBJ1-1): DAMVIQNPRYQVTQFGKPVTLSCSQTLNHNVMYWYQQKSSQAPKLLFHYYDKDFNNEADTPDNFQSRRPNTSFCFLDIRSPGLGDTAMYLCATSREMNTEAFFGQGTRLTVV.

DNA of the CDR3: TGTGCCAGTATGGGGTCCCTCCACTACGAGCAGTACTTC. Protein sequence: CASMGSLHYEQYF. V usage is TRBV19 and J usage is TRBJ2-7; D uncertain. V lost 7 bases and J lost 3, with 13 bases in between. The length of the CDR3 is 13 residues. Looked up from germline, CDR1 is LNHDA and CDR2 is SQIVND (reference sequence).

The V and J genes are TRBV28 and TRBJ2-3, with TRBD2 matching 11 bases. The CDR3 is 18 amino acids. The germline gives CDR1 MDHEN, CDR2 SYDVKM. V lost 5 bases to trimming and J lost 4 bases; unmatched junction nucleotides: 14. CDR3 DNA: TGTGCCAGCAGTACAACCCCCGGGACTAGCGGTTTGGCAGATACGCAGTATTTT. Protein: CASSTTPGTSGLADTQYF.

The rearrangement joins TRBV7-9 to TRBJ2-7, with a possible D match to TRBD2 (5 bases). CDR3 length: 14 amino acids. The germline V and J ends were trimmed by 0 bases and 3 bases, with 9 bases remaining between them. The germline CDR1 and CDR2 sequences are SEHNR and FQNEAQ (reference sequence). The CDR3 spells CASSLAASYYEQYF. The CDR3 DNA reads TGTGCCAGCAGCTTAGCGGCTAGCTACTACGAGCAGTACTTC.

The gene calls are TRBV7-9 and TRBJ2-1, with a tentative D call TRBD2 (5 bases). There are 17 residues in the CDR3. V lost 5 bases and J lost 0, with 17 bases in between. Germline V lookup: CDR1 SEHNR, CDR2 FQNEAQ (reference sequence). The CDR3 DNA sequence: TGTGCCAGCAGCCCCCTAATTTCGGGGAGCTCCTACAATGAGCAGTTCTTC. Its translation is CASSPLISGSSYNEQFF. The full variable domain, in which reference TRBV7-9 and TRBJ2-1 provide the parts outside the CDR3, is DTGVSQNPRHKITKRGQNVTFRCDPISEHNRLYWYRQTLGQGPEFLTYFQNEAQLEKSRLLSDRFSAERPKGSFSTLEIQRTEQGDSAMYLCASSPLISGSSYNEQFFGPGTRLTVL.